The present T cell receptor beta chain was sequenced within a study of OX40 agonist ivuxolimab in advanced cancers. The assay was immunoSEQ multiplex PCR, and TCRdb's table has in-frame clones only and misses some. The sample holds about 31,000 clones, 75% to 90% seen once. The ends were cut back, 4 bases at V and 5 bases at J, with 9 bases in the middle. Germline-derived CDR1 and CDR2 are MGHDK and SYGVNS. The CDR3 length is 12 residues. This specimen consisted of CD4+ or CD8+ T cells sorted from blood, obtained in a trial of the OX40 agonist ivuxolimab. The TCR sequence derives from an adult with an advanced solid tumor such as melanoma, head and neck, liver or kidney cancer. The chain joins TRBV25-1 to TRBJ2-7, with no clear D. This CDR3 reads CASSVMENEQYF. In DNA, the CDR3 is TGTGCCAGCAGTGTGATGGAGAACGAGCAGTACTTC.